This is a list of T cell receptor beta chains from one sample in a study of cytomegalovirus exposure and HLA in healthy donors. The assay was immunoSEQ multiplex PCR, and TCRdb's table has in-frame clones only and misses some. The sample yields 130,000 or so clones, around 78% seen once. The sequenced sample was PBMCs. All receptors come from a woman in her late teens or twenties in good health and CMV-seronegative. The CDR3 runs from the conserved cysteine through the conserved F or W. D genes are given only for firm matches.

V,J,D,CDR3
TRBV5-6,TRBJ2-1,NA,CASSLERNNEQFF
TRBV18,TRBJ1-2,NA,CASSPSNFGQSNYGYTF
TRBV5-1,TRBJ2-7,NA,CASSLGLRSEQYF
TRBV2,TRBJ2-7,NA,CASSSGGASYEQYF
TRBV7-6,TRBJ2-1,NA,CASSPGDSYNEQFF
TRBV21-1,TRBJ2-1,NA,CASSNCGGLAGWGEQFF
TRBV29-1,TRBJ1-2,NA,CSVHLGDGYTF
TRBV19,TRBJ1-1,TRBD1,CASSTGGLTEAFF
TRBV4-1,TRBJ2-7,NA,CASSQLEFDSSYEQYF
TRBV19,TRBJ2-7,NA,CASSIGGGGREQYF
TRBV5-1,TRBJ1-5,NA,CASSWEGNQPQHF
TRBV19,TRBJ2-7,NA,CASSIGPSYEQYF
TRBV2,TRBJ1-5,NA,CASSVERGNQPQHF
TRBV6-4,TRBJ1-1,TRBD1,CASMGKNRGGRNTEAFF
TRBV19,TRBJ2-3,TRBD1,CASTRTGASTDTQYF
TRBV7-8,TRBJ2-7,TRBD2,CASSLEGGSFYEQYF
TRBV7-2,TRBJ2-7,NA,CASSFPEGGSSYEQYF
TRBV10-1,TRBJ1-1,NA,CASSRQGANEAFF
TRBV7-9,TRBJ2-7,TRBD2,CASSGPTSGDFSYEQYF
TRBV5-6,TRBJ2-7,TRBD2,CASSSGLAGSYEQYF
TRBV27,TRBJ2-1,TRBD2,CASSLGLGPNEQFF
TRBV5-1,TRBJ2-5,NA,CASSWGDKETQYF
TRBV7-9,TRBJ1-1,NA,CSSSSRGYAEAFF
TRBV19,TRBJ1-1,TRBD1,CASISDRENTEAFF
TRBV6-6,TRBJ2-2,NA,CASSYLNTGELFF
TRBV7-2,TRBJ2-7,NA,CASSPLPGSSYEQYF
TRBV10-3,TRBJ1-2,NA,CAISGGGTEAFSGYTF
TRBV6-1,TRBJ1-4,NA,CASSQATQNEKLFF
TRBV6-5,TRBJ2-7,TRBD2,CASSYDSGNRQEQYF
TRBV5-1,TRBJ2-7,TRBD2,CASSHPGLGLREQYF
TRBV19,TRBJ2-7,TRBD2,CASSSGLAGYEQYF
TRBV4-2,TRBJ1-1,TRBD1,CASSRQGNTEAFF
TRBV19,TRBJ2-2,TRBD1,CASSTRTGLNTGELFF
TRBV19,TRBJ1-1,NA,CASSIVTPTSVTEAFF
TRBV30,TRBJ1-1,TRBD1,CAWNRGSATEAFF
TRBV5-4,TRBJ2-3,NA,CASRTTSTDTQYF
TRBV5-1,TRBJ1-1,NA,CASSLASMNAEAFF
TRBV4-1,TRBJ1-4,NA,CASSQDTVDLREKLFF
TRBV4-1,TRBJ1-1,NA,CASSPFPETEAFF
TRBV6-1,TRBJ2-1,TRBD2,CASSAPLARRTSGNEQFF